A single sample is the source of the 14 T cell receptor beta chains below, sequenced in a study of cytomegalovirus exposure and HLA in healthy donors. Use of 60 Vbeta and 13 Jbeta primers characterized the PCR. Repertoires were generated with immunoSEQ multiplex PCR, while TCRdb's copy carries only in-frame clones and drops some. The sample consists of about 200,000 clones, roughly three quarters of them appearing once. The sequencing sample was made of PBMCs. The source is a man aged 50 to 60 in good health and CMV-seronegative.

The chain links TRBV2 to TRBJ2-1, with 10 bases fitting TRBD2. This CDR3 has 15 residues. After removal of 2 bases from V and 6 bases from J, the junction contained 4 bases not matched to a gene. Germline-derived CDR1 and CDR2 are SNHLY and FYNNEI. In DNA, the CDR3 is TGTGCCAGCAGTGAATACAGCGGGAGGGCCAATGAGCAGTTCTTC. Translated, it gives CASSEYSGRANEQFF. Drawing the rest from reference TRBV2 and TRBJ2-1, the complete variable domain is EPEVTQTPSHQVTQMGQEVILRCVPISNHLYFYWYRQILGQKVEFLVSFYNNEISEKSEIFDDQFSVERPDGSNFTLKIRSTKLEDSAMYFCASSEYSGRANEQFFGPGTRLTVL.

The chain is built from TRBV5-8 and TRBJ1-1, with D uncertain. This CDR3 has 13 residues. Trimming took 2 bases from V and 4 from J, leaving 9 bases between them. The germline V gene has CDR1 SGHTS and CDR2 YDEGEE. The CDR3 loop reads CASSFQVATEAFF. In nucleotides, the CDR3 is TGTGCCAGCAGCTTTCAGGTGGCCACTGAAGCTTTCTTT.

The chain joins TRBV2 to TRBJ2-5; tentative D call: TRBD1 (7 bases). The germline V gene has CDR1 SNHLY and CDR2 FYNNEI. Trimming left V 6 bases short and J 1 base short, with 12 bases between. The CDR3 runs to 14 residues. Written as DNA, the CDR3 is TGTGCCAGCAGCAACAGGGGAGGCCAAGAGACCCAGTACTTC. Translated: CASSNRGGQETQYF.

The chain is built from TRBV9 and TRBJ2-1, with 7 bases lining up with TRBD2. The J segment lost 2 bases and the V segment lost 1 base, leaving 3 bases of the junction unmatched. The germline gives CDR1 SGDLS, CDR2 YYNGEE. The CDR3 covers 15 residues. CDR3 sequence: CASSVTSGAYNEQFF. CDR3 nucleotide sequence: TGTGCCAGCAGCGTAACCAGCGGGGCCTACAATGAGCAGTTCTTC.

The chain couples TRBV11-2 to TRBJ2-5, with TRBD1 as a possible D gene (5 bases). TRBJ2-7 explains the end of the DNA better; the J call may be wrong. Germline V gene sequence: CDR1 SGHAT, CDR2 FQNNGV. The CDR3 has 13 residues. The CDR3 is CASSIGHSYEQYF. In nucleotides, the CDR3 is TGTGCCAGCAGCATCGGACACTCCTACGAGCAGTACTTC.

This clone was found once. This chain connects TRBV18 to TRBJ1-2; 8 bases are a match to TRBD1. The junction had 4 bases not matched to a gene; V was cut back by 4 bases and J by 6 bases. The V gene's germline CDR1 is KGHSH and CDR2 LQKENI. This CDR3 has 13 residues. CDR3: CASSLGQGNGYTF. The CDR3 bases are TGTGCCAGCTCACTTGGACAGGGAAATGGCTACACCTTC.

The chain couples TRBV6-5 to TRBJ2-3, with 8 bases identical to TRBD1. The CDR3 length is 16 residues. Losses at the gene ends were 2 bases for V and 4 bases for J; bases not matched to a gene: 8. Looked up from germline, CDR1 is MNHEY and CDR2 is SVGAGI. CDR3 region: CASSYGTGSGSDTQYF. The CDR3 nucleotides read TGTGCCAGCAGTTACGGGACAGGTTCTGGTTCAGATACGCAGTATTTT.

Concerning this clone: One end of the junction varies from germline; a read error may be responsible. The CDR3 DNA is TGTGCCAGCAGTGAATTGGGACAGGGAGCAAAACTGCTTTTT. Amino acids: CASSELGQGAKLLF. The gene calls are TRBV6-1 and TRBJ1-4, with 9 positions matching TRBD1. Germline loops: CDR1 MNHNS, CDR2 SASEGT. This CDR3 contains 14 residues.

The chain carries TRBV10-3 and TRBJ2-1; no firm D call. Germline V CDR1 and CDR2: ENHRY, SYGVKD. V was clipped by 0 bases and J by 9 bases, with 12 bases between them. This CDR3 comprises 14 residues. This chain's CDR3 is CAISESGRPGEQFF. Here the CDR3 DNA reads TGTGCCATCAGTGAGTCCGGTCGGCCGGGTGAGCAGTTCTTC.

The chain carries TRBV4-1 and TRBJ2-1; the D gene is possibly TRBD2 (7 bases). CDR3 length: 16 amino acids. Germline V gene lookup returns CDR1 MGHRA and CDR2 YSYEKL. Trimming took off 7 bases at V and 8 bases at J, with 24 bases between the two ends. The chain's CDR3 is CASKTAAYREGDEQFF. In nucleotides, the CDR3 is TGCGCCAGCAAAACAGCGGCTTACAGGGAGGGGGATGAGCAGTTCTTC.

The chain couples TRBV25-1 to TRBJ1-1; tentative D call: TRBD1 (5 bases). The length of the CDR3 is 14 residues. The V end lost 5 bases, the J end lost 1 base, and 11 bases lay between the germline ends. CDR1 is MGHDK and CDR2 is SYGVNS in the germline V gene. In nucleotides, the CDR3 is TGTGCCAGCAGTCCCCGGGGGGGGAACACTGAAGCTTTCTTT. The encoded protein is CASSPRGGNTEAFF.

The chain combines TRBV28 with TRBJ1-3; 8 bases align to TRBD1. J lost 2 bases, V lost 6 bases, and 3 bases had no gene match. Germline CDR1 is MDHEN and CDR2 is SYDVKM. The CDR3 spans 14 residues. The CDR3 sequence is CASRGTGTGNTIYF. The CDR3 DNA follows: TGTGCCAGCAGAGGGACAGGAACTGGAAACACCATATATTTT.

The gene calls are TRBV7-8 and TRBJ2-5, with TRBD1 as a possible D gene (5 bases). Deletions cut 5 bases from V and 5 bases from J, with 18 bases between. Per the germline V gene, CDR1 is SGHVS and CDR2 is FQNEAQ. The CDR3 length is 15 residues. CDR3 loop: CASSPGHGLGETQYF. Here the CDR3 DNA reads TGTGCCAGCAGCCCTGGACATGGCCTTGGCGAGACCCAGTACTTC.

This chain links TRBV27 with TRBJ1-5; no reliable D call. V shed 2 bases and J shed 0 bases, with 8 bases lying between them. This CDR3 has 15 amino acids. The germline V gene encodes CDR1 MNHEY and CDR2 SMNVEV (reference sequence). The CDR3 DNA reads as TGTGCCAGCAGTTTAAAAGGAGCTAGCAATCAGCCCCAGCATTTT. It yields the protein CASSLKGASNQPQHF.